This T cell receptor beta chain is from a study of blood T cell repertoires in COVID-19. In the study overall: Sample material is recorded as cDNA or gDNA derived from T cells, B-cell-depleted T cells, or PBMCs.

TCRdb's copy holds only in-frame clones and misses some; the assay was immunoSEQ multiplex PCR. This repertoire shows 100,000 to 150,000 clones, about two thirds found once; its top ten account for more than 0.75%. The CDR3 loop spans 16 amino acids. J lost 2 bases, V lost 6 bases, and 5 bases had no gene match. CDR1 LNHDA and CDR2 SQIVND come from the germline V gene (reference sequence). The chain has TRBV19 and TRBJ2-3; 13 nucleotides agree with TRBD2. The sequence was collected from a human donor with acute or convalescent COVID-19. The donor label of this sample is uncertain. The sequencing input was peripheral blood. This CDR3 reads CASRRTSGGSTDTQYF. CDR3 nucleotide sequence: TGTGCCAGTAGGCGGACTAGCGGGGGCTCCACAGATACGCAGTATTTT.